This T cell receptor (beta chain) came from a study of blood T cell repertoires in COVID-19. In this sample, this clone turned up a few times. Clones were read by immunoSEQ multiplex PCR, and TCRdb kept only the in-frame ones, dropping some. The sample has 50,000 to 60,000 clones, 75% to 85% seen once; the top ten hold roughly 12%. The CDR3 contains 16 residues. Deletions cut 3 bases from V and 2 bases from J, with 17 bases between. CDR1 is WNHNN and CDR2 is SYGVQD in the germline V gene (reference sequence). This sequence was found in a human donor in a cohort sampled during active COVID-19. Sequencing was performed on peripheral blood. The V call is TRBV10-1, the J call TRBJ2-7; D perhaps matches TRBD1 (6 bases). CDR3 DNA: TGCGCCAGCAGTGACACAGGGCCCCGAGGGACCTACGAGCAGTACTTC. Its protein product is CASSDTGPRGTYEQYF.